The 21 T cell receptor beta chains given below trace back to one sample, sequenced in a study of shared clonotypes between healthy human individuals. Produced via immunoSEQ multiplex PCR; TCRdb's table is partial and in-frame only. The table has roughly 680,000 clones, around 77% seen once. The sample was memory CD4+ T cells sorted from blood. This sample's subset: CD45RA-negative fraction. These receptors were collected from a woman aged 25 to 45 in good health.

The chain recombines TRBV28 with TRBJ2-5; D is uncertain. CDR3 length: 13 amino acids. Trimming shortened V by 4 bases and J by 4 bases, and 10 bases separated the two germline ends. Germline V gene lookup returns CDR1 MDHEN and CDR2 SYDVKM. The CDR3 sequence: CASSSTATETQYF. Here the CDR3 DNA reads TGTGCCAGCAGTTCAACAGCGACAGAGACCCAGTACTTC. The full variable domain, completed using reference TRBV28 and TRBJ2-5, is DVKVTQSSRYLVKRTGEKVFLECVQDMDHENMFWYRQDPGLGLRLIYFSYDVKMKEKGDIPEGYSVSREKKERFSLILESASTNQTSMYLCASSSTATETQYFGPGTRLLVL.

The genes are TRBV7-3 and TRBJ2-5; D might be TRBD2 (5 bases). The CDR3 covers 13 residues. Germline lookup yields CDR1 SGHTA and CDR2 FQGTGA. Trimming stripped 5 bases from V and 5 bases from J, with 12 bases between. The DNA of the CDR3 is TGTGCCAGCAGCCCACAAGGCGGGGAGACCCAGTACTTC. Translated: CASSPQGGETQYF.

As to this clone: Different DNA sequences within this sample yield the same CDR3. The chain couples TRBV28 to TRBJ2-7; 12 bases match TRBD1. Germline assignment: CDR1 MDHEN and CDR2 SYDVKM. The CDR3 has 14 residues. Trimming removed 7 bases from V and 4 bases from J; junction bases left unmatched: 5. CDR3 amino acids: CASTPGQGAYEQYF. The CDR3 DNA reads as TGTGCCAGCACCCCGGGACAGGGGGCTTACGAGCAGTACTTC.

The chain couples TRBV7-9 to TRBJ1-6; D possibly corresponds to TRBD1 (5 bases). Trimming stripped 8 bases from V and 2 bases from J, with 10 bases between. CDR3 length: 14 amino acids. Germline V gene sequence: CDR1 SEHNR, CDR2 FQNEAQ (reference sequence). The CDR3 DNA is TGTGCCAGCGGGGGTTCAACCTATAATTCACCCCTCCACTTT. Amino acid sequence: CASGGSTYNSPLHF.

The V and J genes are TRBV6-1 and TRBJ2-2; 11 bases are a match to TRBD2. Germline values: CDR1 MNHNS, CDR2 SASEGT. CDR3 length equals 12 residues. CDR3 sequence reads: CGLAGRTGELFF. In nucleotides, the CDR3 is TGTGGACTAGCGGGAAGGACCGGGGAGCTGTTTTTT.

The chain has TRBV28 and TRBJ1-2, with a tentative D call TRBD1 (6 bases). This CDR3 is built from 12 residues. The germline V and J ends were trimmed by 11 bases and 1 base, with 11 bases remaining between them. From germline, CDR1 is MDHEN and CDR2 SYDVKM. The CDR3, as DNA: TGTGCCGTGACAGGTCTTAACTATGGCTACACCTTC. It specifies CAVTGLNYGYTF.

V and J are TRBV11-3 and TRBJ2-3; D is undetermined. CDR1 and CDR2 from the germline V gene are SGHNT and YENEEA. The CDR3 has 14 amino acids. The V and J ends lost 1 base and 3 bases respectively, with 8 bases between them. CDR3 sequence reads: CASSLGLPTDTQYF. The CDR3 DNA reads TGTGCCAGCAGCTTAGGGTTACCTACAGATACGCAGTATTTT. Full variable domain (outside the CDR3, taken from reference TRBV11-3 and TRBJ2-3): EAGVVQSPRYKIIEKKQPVAFWCNPISGHNTLYWYLQNLGQGPELLIRYENEEAVDDSQLPKDRFSAERLKGVDSTLKIQPAELGDSAVYLCASSLGLPTDTQYFGPGTRLTVL.

This rearrangement joins TRBV7-2 to TRBJ2-3; 12 positions agree with TRBD2. The germline V gene encodes CDR1 SGHTA and CDR2 FQGNSA. CDR3 length: 16 residues. J gave up 2 bases and V 4 bases, and 4 bases lay outside the gene matches. This CDR3 reads CASSSGLAGYTDTQYF. Written as DNA, the CDR3 is TGTGCCAGCAGCTCAGGACTAGCGGGATACACAGATACGCAGTATTTT.

CDR3 residues: CASSLLTLQGRSGKQYF. The CDR3 DNA is TGTGCCAGCAGCTTGCTCACCTTACAGGGGAGGTCCGGGAAGCAGTACTTC. V is TRBV5-6 and J is TRBJ2-7; D may be TRBD1 (7 bases). The CDR3 length is 17 residues. The V end lost 1 base, the J end lost 8 bases, and 25 bases lay between the germline ends. Germline V gene lookup returns CDR1 SGHDT and CDR2 YYEEEE. Full variable domain (outside the CDR3, taken from reference TRBV5-6 and TRBJ2-7): DAGVTQSPTHLIKTRGQQVTLRCSPKSGHDTVSWYQQALGQGPQFIFQYYEEEERQRGNFPDRFSGHQFPNYSSELNVNALLLGDSALYLCASSLLTLQGRSGKQYFGPGTRLTVT.

Worth noting for this clone: At the DNA level, this CDR3 is encoded by other sequences in the same sample as well. The genes are TRBV6-5 and TRBJ1-1; D gene uncertain. The CDR3 spans 13 residues. Germline CDR1 reads MNHEY; CDR2 reads SVGAGI. V dropped 2 bases and J dropped 1 base, with 5 bases sitting between them. The CDR3 sequence is CASSYQRNTEAFF. CDR3 DNA: TGTGCCAGCAGTTACCAGAGGAACACTGAAGCTTTCTTT.

This clone was counted between two and nine times. The chain uses TRBV11-2 and TRBJ2-3; 8 nucleotides line up with TRBD1. Germline V gene sequence: CDR1 SGHAT, CDR2 FQNNGV. The CDR3 is 16 residues long. Trimming at V came to 1 base and at J to 3 bases, leaving 6 bases not matched to a gene. CDR3 DNA sequence: TGTGCCAGCAGCTTAGGTTCAGGGGGCTGGACAGATACGCAGTATTTT. Translating it yields CASSLGSGGWTDTQYF.

The J gene is TRBJ2-3, the V gene TRBV10-3; TRBD2 matches at 10 bases. In germline, CDR1 is ENHRY, CDR2 SYGVKD. After removal of 2 bases from V and 2 bases from J, the junction contained 4 bases not matched to a gene. CDR3 size: 16 residues. The CDR3 DNA reads as TGTGCCATCAGTGAGAGAACTAGCGGGGCCACAGATACGCAGTATTTT. This codes for CAISERTSGATDTQYF.

In this sample, this clone turned up many times. The same CDR3 arises from other DNA sequences in this sample as well. The CDR3 DNA reads as TGTGCCAGCAGCTTTGGGGCTAGCGGGGGGAATGAGCAGTTCTTC. The encoded protein is CASSFGASGGNEQFF. The V call is TRBV5-4, the J call TRBJ2-1; TRBD2 matches at 11 bases. With 2 bases clipped from V and 7 bases from J, the junction kept 5 bases outside the gene matches. The CDR3 runs 15 residues. Germline loops: CDR1 SGHNT, CDR2 YYREEE (reference sequence).

The chain is built from TRBV5-1 and TRBJ1-5, with D uncertain. Germline loops: CDR1 SGHRS, CDR2 YFSETQ. Trimming removed 2 bases from V and 0 bases from J, with 9 bases in between. The CDR3 runs to 15 residues. The CDR3 nucleotides read TGCGCCAGCAGCTTCTTCCCAAATAGCAATCAGCCCCAGCATTTT. As protein: CASSFFPNSNQPQHF.

As regards this clone: The same CDR3 is also encoded by other DNA sequences in this sample. The chain recombines TRBV10-1 with TRBJ2-3; D is ambiguous. Trimming cost V 5 bases and J 0 bases, with 9 bases left between them. Germline CDR1 is WNHNN and CDR2 is SYGVQD (reference sequence). There are 14 residues in the CDR3. The CDR3 coding sequence is TGCGCCAGCAGTTTAACGGGCAGCACAGATACGCAGTATTTT. Amino acid sequence: CASSLTGSTDTQYF.

The rearrangement joins TRBV28 to TRBJ1-5; D is perhaps TRBD1 (6 bases). CDR3 length equals 16 residues. Germline V gene sequence: CDR1 MDHEN, CDR2 SYDVKM. V was trimmed by 2 bases and J by 0 bases, leaving 11 bases between them. This chain's CDR3 is CASSLKGVYSNQPQHF. In nucleotides, the CDR3 is TGTGCCAGCAGTTTAAAGGGGGTTTATAGCAATCAGCCCCAGCATTTT.

This clone was counted once. The V call is TRBV10-3, the J call TRBJ2-5, with TRBD1 matching over 10 bases. The V gene end was trimmed by 3 bases and the J gene end by 2 bases; junction bases not matched to a gene: 6. The CDR3 is 16 amino acids. Per germline, CDR1 ENHRY and CDR2 SYGVKD. CDR3 residues: CAISDRTGGRQETQYF. CDR3 nucleotide sequence: TGTGCCATCAGTGATAGGACAGGGGGTCGACAAGAGACCCAGTACTTC.

The chain recombines TRBV11-2 with TRBJ2-7, with 7 bases identical to TRBD2. The CDR3 has 14 residues. The V gene end was trimmed by 5 bases and the J gene end by 1 base; junction bases not matched to a gene: 5. Per germline, CDR1 SGHAT and CDR2 FQNNGV. CDR3 nucleotide sequence: TGTGCCAGCAGCCCGGGACTATCTTCCTACGAGCAGTACTTC. It specifies CASSPGLSSYEQYF.

The rearrangement uses TRBV6-5 and TRBJ2-7; D might be TRBD1 (6 bases). V was shortened by 4 bases and J by 2 bases, with 18 bases between the two germline ends. The CDR3 loop spans 16 amino acids. CDR1 MNHEY and CDR2 SVGAGI come from the germline V gene. This CDR3 is CASSSSGTPAAYEQYF. The DNA for the CDR3 is TGTGCCAGCAGTTCCTCCGGGACACCTGCGGCCTACGAGCAGTACTTC.

The chain joins TRBV7-2 to TRBJ1-2, with no clear D. Trimming removed 5 bases at V and 13 bases at J, with 17 bases between. CDR3 size: 12 residues. Germline V gene lookup returns CDR1 SGHTA and CDR2 FQGNSA. CDR3 sequence reads: CASSPQLMAATF. As DNA, the CDR3 is TGTGCCAGCAGCCCCCAGCTAATGGCTGCCACCTTC. Drawing the rest from reference TRBV7-2 and TRBJ1-2, the complete variable domain is GAGVSQSPSNKVTEKGKDVELRCDPISGHTALYWYRQSLGQGLEFLIYFQGNSAPDKSGLPSDRFSAERTGGSVSTLTIQRTQQEDSAVYLCASSPQLMAATFGSGTRLTVV.

This rearrangement joins TRBV5-6 to TRBJ2-2; possible D gene TRBD1, 5 bases. CDR1 SGHDT and CDR2 YYEEEE come from the germline V gene. Trimming took off 4 bases at V and 5 bases at J, with 12 bases between the two ends. The CDR3 loop spans 14 amino acids. CDR3 residues: CASSRVRATGELFF. In nucleotides, the CDR3 is TGTGCCAGCAGCCGGGTCAGGGCAACCGGGGAGCTGTTTTTT.